The 30 T cell receptor beta chains presented below share a single source sample, sequenced in a study of immune heterogeneity within non-small cell lung tumors. The authors amplified TCR beta CDR3 by multiplex PCR with 32 V and 13 J primers. TCRdb re-called the multiplex PCR reads with MiXCR, one entry per CDR3 protein. The sample yields 9,000 to 13,000 distinct CDR3 sequences, about 20% seen once. Bulk tumor genomic DNA was the template, and each sample received about 600 ng. Several biopsies were collected from each primary tumor during surgery. They were spaced as far apart as possible within the tumor mass. Before undergoing curative surgery, patients had newly diagnosed non-small cell lung cancer that was untreated. The sample taken for sequencing was lung tumor tissue. These receptor sequences come from a man between 60 and 75 years old with non-small cell lung cancer.

This clonotype has ten or more counts. The chain uses TRBV6-1 and TRBJ1-1, with D hard to call. CDR1 and CDR2 from the germline V gene are MNHNS and SASEGT. This CDR3 has 13 amino acids. The germline V and J ends were trimmed by 6 bases and 5 bases, with 13 bases remaining between them. CDR3 nucleotide sequence: TGTGCCAGCAGGGCCGAAATGGGGACTGAAGCTTTCTTT. This translates into CASRAEMGTEAFF.

The rearrangement uses TRBV7-9 and TRBJ2-1; D not certain. The CDR3 spans 15 residues. CDR1 is SEHNR, CDR2 FQNEAQ, per germline (reference sequence). The V gene lost 1 base and the J gene lost 6 bases, with 13 bases spanning the gap. Here the CDR3 DNA reads TGTGCCAGCAGCTTAGTCGGCTTTAATCCCAATGAGCAGTTCTTC. Translated, it gives CASSLVGFNPNEQFF. The full variable domain, its missing parts supplied by reference TRBV7-9 and TRBJ2-1, is DTGVSQNPRHKITKRGQNVTFRCDPISEHNRLYWYRQTLGQGPEFLTYFQNEAQLEKSRLLSDRFSAERPKGSFSTLEIQRTEQGDSAMYLCASSLVGFNPNEQFFGPGTRLTVL.

As for this clonotype: One base away lies a much larger clone, so this may be a sequencing read error. The J gene is TRBJ2-7, the V gene TRBV14; D is possibly TRBD2 (6 bases). The CDR3 sequence is 19 residues long. Germline CDR1 reads SGHDN; CDR2 reads FVKESK. CDR3 in DNA: TGTGCCAGCAGCCAAGATCAGTTGGACGGGAGCTACGGAACCTACGGGCAGTACTTC. Protein: CASSQDQLDGSYGTYGQYF.

The rearrangement links TRBV20-1 to TRBJ2-5; no reliable D call. CDR3 length: 11 amino acids. Germline V gives CDR1 DFQATT, CDR2 SNEGSKA (reference sequence). V lost 5 bases and J 4 bases, leaving 8 bases between the germline ends. CDR3 region: CSADMSETQYF. The CDR3, as DNA: TGCAGTGCTGATATGTCAGAGACCCAGTACTTC.

This clonotype is labeled as medium-sized (0.01 to 0.1%). V and J are TRBV20-1 and TRBJ2-7; 7 positions agree with TRBD2. This CDR3 is built from 15 residues. Germline assignment: CDR1 DFQATT and CDR2 SNEGSKA (reference sequence). V dropped 5 bases and J dropped 0; count of bases not matched to a gene: 10. CDR3 sequence reads: CSAGAGEAPSYEQYF. DNA for the CDR3: TGCAGTGCTGGTGCGGGAGAAGCCCCCTCCTACGAGCAGTACTTC.

This clonotype is labeled as medium-sized. The chain is built from TRBV3-1 and TRBJ1-2; TRBD1 might be the D (5 bases). CDR3 length: 13 amino acids. CDR1 LGHDT and CDR2 YNNKEL come from the germline V gene (reference sequence). V dropped 4 bases and J dropped 8 bases, with 14 bases sitting between them. The CDR3 region is CASSRTGPDGYTF. The CDR3 DNA is TGTGCCAGCAGCCGCACAGGCCCTGACGGCTACACCTTC.

This clonotype is medium-sized (0.01 to 0.1%) within its sample. The rearrangement uses TRBV24-1 and TRBJ2-2; 8 bases fit TRBD2. The length of the CDR3 is 15 residues. Germline V gene data show CDR1 as KGHDR and CDR2 as SFDVKD. V gave up 6 bases and J gave up 1 base; unmatched junction bases: 3. This chain's CDR3 is CATSLAGQNTGELFF. CDR3 nucleotides: TGTGCCACCAGTTTAGCGGGGCAGAACACCGGGGAGCTGTTTTTT.

This clonotype was recorded many times. The CDR3 DNA is TGTGCCAGCAGTTTTCTCTATGAGCAGTTCTTC. It translates to CASSFLYEQFF. V is TRBV6-2 or TRBV6-3 and J is TRBJ2-1; D gene unclear. V was clipped by 4 bases and J by 8 bases, with 6 bases between them. This CDR3 is built from 11 residues. CDR1 is MNHEY and CDR2 is SVGEGT in the germline V gene.

This clonotype was counted a few times. The V call is TRBV5-6, the J call TRBJ1-2; tentative D call: TRBD1 (5 bases). In germline, CDR1 is SGHDT, CDR2 YYEEEE. The CDR3 sequence is 15 residues long. Trimming shortened V by 5 bases and J by 5 bases, and 19 bases separated the two germline ends. The CDR3 loop reads CASSRGRTESYGYTF. CDR3 coding DNA: TGTGCCAGCAGTCGGGGGAGGACGGAATCGTATGGCTACACCTTC. Together with reference TRBV5-6 and TRBJ1-2, the CDR3 gives the full variable domain: DAGVTQSPTHLIKTRGQQVTLRCSPKSGHDTVSWYQQALGQGPQFIFQYYEEEERQRGNFPDRFSGHQFPNYSSELNVNALLLGDSALYLCASSRGRTESYGYTFGSGTRLTVV.

This clonotype came up many times. V gene TRBV27 combines with J gene TRBJ2-5; 13 nucleotides match TRBD2. CDR1 MNHEY and CDR2 SMNVEV come from the germline V gene (reference sequence). The CDR3 is 16 amino acids. The junction had 4 bases not matched to a gene; V was cut back by 5 bases and J by 1 base. CDR3 sequence reads: CASSDGTSGAQETQYF. As DNA, the CDR3 is TGTGCCAGCAGTGACGGGACTAGCGGGGCCCAAGAGACCCAGTACTTC.

This clonotype was picked up one time. A read error may explain this, as a much larger clone is one base away. V and J are TRBV30 and TRBJ1-6; 9 bases line up with TRBD1. Trimming took 2 bases from V and 10 from J; bases not matched to a gene: 9. Germline CDR1 reads GTSNPN; CDR2 reads SVGIG (reference sequence). This CDR3 is 15 amino acids long. The DNA of the CDR3 is TGTGCCTGGAGTACCAAACAGGGGGCCGGATCACCCCTCCACTTT. Residues: CAWSTKQGAGSPLHF.

In this sample, this clonotype is medium-sized. This chain connects TRBV20-1 to TRBJ1-2; D is ambiguous. Germline CDR1 is DFQATT and CDR2 is SNEGSKA (reference sequence). The CDR3 has 12 amino acids. V lost 7 bases and J 4 bases, leaving 13 bases between the germline ends. CDR3 protein: CSVRVLGYGYTF. Here the CDR3 DNA reads TGCAGTGTCCGGGTCTTGGGCTATGGCTACACCTTC.

There are a few counts of this clonotype. This sequence joins TRBV4-1 and TRBJ2-1, with 7 bases fitting TRBD2. CDR3 size: 16 residues. V lost 1 base and J lost 5; bases outside the gene matches: 8. The germline gives CDR1 MGHRA, CDR2 YSYEKL. The CDR3, as DNA: TGCGCCAGCAGCCAAGTAGGGCCCGGGAGGAACAATGAGCAGTTCTTC. Protein sequence: CASSQVGPGRNNEQFF.

This chain uses TRBV5-1 with TRBJ2-5; D not resolved. V dropped 0 bases and J dropped 7 bases, with 7 bases sitting between them. The length of the CDR3 is 12 residues. Germline V gene sequence: CDR1 SGHRS, CDR2 YFSETQ. CDR3 sequence reads: CASSLVRGTQYF. The CDR3 DNA sequence: TGCGCCAGCAGCTTGGTGAGAGGGACCCAGTACTTC.

The chain is built from TRBV6-1 and TRBJ2-5, with 7 bases fitting TRBD2. V lost 8 bases and J lost 1; bases outside the gene matches: 4. The CDR3 consists of 13 residues. The V gene's germline CDR1 is MNHNS and CDR2 SASEGT. As DNA, the CDR3 is TGTGCCAGCGGCAAGCGGGGCCAAGAGACCCAGTACTTC. Residues: CASGKRGQETQYF.

In its sample, this clonotype is medium-sized. CDR3 nucleotides: TGCGCCAGCAGCTTGGAGGTTGAAATGGACTATGGCTACACCTTC. Amino acid sequence: CASSLEVEMDYGYTF. This chain connects TRBV5-1 to TRBJ1-2; D unclear. The V end lost 0 bases, the J end lost 3 bases, and 12 bases lay between the germline ends. The germline V gene has CDR1 SGHRS and CDR2 YFSETQ. The CDR3 sequence is 15 residues long.

By share, this clonotype counts as medium-sized. This sequence joins TRBV11-3 and TRBJ2-7; D unclear. With 5 bases removed from V and 4 bases from J, the gap between germline ends came to 9 bases. CDR1 and CDR2 (germline): SGHNT, YENEEA. CDR3 size: 12 residues. The CDR3 here is CASSRARYEQYF. CDR3 DNA: TGTGCCAGCAGCCGAGCGAGGTACGAGCAGTACTTC.

Many counts were recorded for this clonotype. The chain carries TRBV28 and TRBJ2-1; 7 bases match TRBD1. V gave up 6 bases and J gave up 4 bases; unmatched junction bases: 6. The germline gives CDR1 MDHEN, CDR2 SYDVKM. The CDR3 has 14 residues. The CDR3 spells CASSPRDRYNEQFF. The CDR3 nucleotides are TGTGCCAGCAGCCCCCGGGACAGATACAATGAGCAGTTCTTC. Drawing the rest from reference TRBV28 and TRBJ2-1, the complete variable domain is DVKVTQSSRYLVKRTGEKVFLECVQDMDHENMFWYRQDPGLGLRLIYFSYDVKMKEKGDIPEGYSVSREKKERFSLILESASTNQTSMYLCASSPRDRYNEQFFGPGTRLTVL.

This clonotype qualifies as medium-sized. This rearrangement joins TRBV19 to TRBJ1-1; D may be TRBD1 (5 bases). This CDR3 has 13 amino acids. V lost 1 base, J lost 5 bases, and 8 bases lay in between. Germline assignment: CDR1 LNHDA and CDR2 SQIVND (reference sequence). CDR3 DNA sequence: TGTGCCAGTAGTATAGGATGGGGGACTGAAGCTTTCTTT. It is translated as CASSIGWGTEAFF.

By proportion, this clonotype is medium-sized. The chain uses TRBV20-1 and TRBJ1-1; 8 nucleotides line up with TRBD1. The CDR3 runs to 16 residues. Germline values: CDR1 DFQATT, CDR2 SNEGSKA (reference sequence). V shed 5 bases, J shed 4 bases, and the junction held 15 bases outside the gene matches. Here the CDR3 reads CSAPSQGETFGTEAFF. Written as DNA, the CDR3 is TGCAGTGCTCCTTCACAGGGGGAAACTTTCGGCACTGAAGCTTTCTTT.

This clonotype was counted once. Possible read error: a much larger clone is one base away. The chain combines TRBV6-1 with TRBJ1-2; D possibly corresponds to TRBD1 (6 bases). CDR3 length: 14 residues. V was pared by 9 bases and J by 4 bases, with 18 bases between. Looked up from germline, CDR1 is MNHNS and CDR2 is SASEGT. The CDR3 spells CARSKTGGSYGYTF. CDR3 DNA sequence: TGTGCCAGAAGTAAGACAGGCGGGAGCTATGGCTACACCTTC.

This clonotype is medium-sized (0.01 to 0.1%) within its sample. The genes are TRBV7-2 and TRBJ2-7, with D unclear. This CDR3 is 14 amino acids long. V was clipped by 1 base and J by 4 bases, with 11 bases between them. Germline CDR1 is SGHTA and CDR2 is FQGNSA. The CDR3 here is CASSLGDLGYEQYF. Written as DNA, the CDR3 is TGTGCCAGCAGCTTAGGAGACCTGGGGTACGAGCAGTACTTC.

In its sample, this clonotype was seen a few times. The chain has TRBV7-3 and TRBJ2-1; D possibly corresponds to TRBD2 (6 bases). The germline V gene has CDR1 SGHTA and CDR2 FQGTGA. Trimming stripped 2 bases from V and 7 bases from J, with 9 bases between. The CDR3 extends over 13 amino acids. CDR3 DNA: TGTGCCAGCAGCTTATGGAGGGAGAATGAGCAGTTCTTC. Translated: CASSLWRENEQFF.

This clonotype was observed a handful of times. V is TRBV19 and J is TRBJ2-5; D might be TRBD1 (6 bases). Germline-derived CDR1 and CDR2 are LNHDA and SQIVND (reference sequence). Deletions cut 1 base from V and 3 bases from J, with 15 bases between. The CDR3 has 16 residues. The CDR3, as DNA: TGTGCCAGTAGTATAGTGGGCAGGGGCGCTGAAGAGACCCAGTACTTC. Amino acid sequence: CASSIVGRGAEETQYF.

In its sample, this clonotype ranks as medium-sized. The chain uses TRBV4-1 and TRBJ1-3; 8 bases map to TRBD1. V lost 5 bases, J lost 2 bases, and 5 bases stayed unmatched. From germline, CDR1 is MGHRA and CDR2 YSYEKL. The CDR3 length is 15 residues. The CDR3 coding sequence is TGCGCCAGCAGCTCAGAGGACAGGGCTGGAAACACCATATATTTT. Translated, it gives CASSSEDRAGNTIYF.

This clonotype showed up just a few times. J is TRBJ2-3 and V is TRBV7-9; TRBD2 agrees at 7 bases. V lost 5 bases and J lost 6; bases outside the gene matches: 11. Germline V lookup: CDR1 SEHNR, CDR2 FQNEAQ (reference sequence). This CDR3 has 15 residues. The CDR3 here is CASSLRLAATDTQYF. In DNA, the CDR3 is TGTGCCAGCAGCCTACGACTAGCAGCTACGGATACGCAGTATTTT.

Sample share makes this clonotype medium-sized. The V call is TRBV5-5, the J call TRBJ1-6; no definite D call. This CDR3 is built from 16 residues. Trimming cost V 6 bases and J 9 bases, with 22 bases left between them. CDR1 and CDR2 from the germline V gene are SGHKS and YYEKEE (reference sequence). The CDR3 is CASTLTPGISGSPLHF. The CDR3 nucleotides read TGTGCCAGCACCTTAACCCCGGGGATTTCGGGTTCACCCCTCCACTTT.

This clonotype appeared many times. The J gene is TRBJ2-1, the V gene TRBV7-3; TRBD1 matches at 8 bases. Germline trimming cut 2 bases from V and 0 bases from J; bases unmatched to any gene: 6. Per germline, CDR1 SGHTA and CDR2 FQGTGA. The length of the CDR3 is 17 residues. The DNA for the CDR3 is TGTGCCAGCAGCTTATCGACAGGGGCCAGCTCCTACAATGAGCAGTTCTTC. Its protein product is CASSLSTGASSYNEQFF.

Judged by abundance, this clonotype is medium-sized. V is TRBV24-1 and J is TRBJ2-5; TRBD2 agrees at 8 bases. CDR3 length equals 14 residues. Germline-derived CDR1 and CDR2 are KGHDR and SFDVKD. V shed 9 bases and J 2 bases; nucleotides not matched to a gene: 7. The CDR3 reads CATAASGLQETQYF. CDR3 bases: TGTGCCACCGCCGCTAGCGGGTTACAAGAGACCCAGTACTTC.

This clonotype has more than one count but fewer than ten. The rearrangement links TRBV7-9 to TRBJ2-2; the match to TRBD2 covers 7 bases. V was pared by 7 bases and J by 1 base, with 9 bases of the junction left unmatched. This CDR3 spans 16 amino acids. Germline V gene sequence: CDR1 SEHNR, CDR2 FQNEAQ (reference sequence). For the CDR3, the DNA is TGTGCCAGCACCCTTGCGCCTAGCGGGAACACCGGGGAGCTGTTTTTT. It specifies CASTLAPSGNTGELFF.